This T cell receptor (beta chain) stems from a study of cytomegalovirus exposure and HLA in healthy donors. With 60 Vbeta and 13 Jbeta primers, the PCR was carried out. Profiling relied on immunoSEQ multiplex PCR, and the TCRdb table lists in-frame clones only, not all of them. The sample holds 55,000 to 65,000 clones, approximately 85% seen once. The CDR3 spans 14 residues. Germline V gene lookup returns CDR1 MNHNS and CDR2 SASEGT. Trimming removed 6 bases at V and 3 bases at J, with 12 bases between. As to this clone: What it binds is unknown.

Findings and caveats of the study: Most CMV-associated TCR beta chains were later found to appear HLA-restricted.

The chain carries TRBV6-1 and TRBJ2-1, with a weak D call TRBD2 (5 bases). The TCR was taken from a female donor in good health and CMV-seronegative. The sequenced sample consisted of PBMCs. In DNA form, the CDR3 reads TGTGCCAGCAGCCAGAGCGGAATCTACAATGAGCAGTTCTTC. Amino acid sequence: CASSQSGIYNEQFF.